Presented here are 6 T cell receptor beta chains from one specimen sequenced in a study of cytomegalovirus exposure and HLA in healthy donors. 60 Vbeta and 13 Jbeta primers were used in PCR. Produced via immunoSEQ multiplex PCR; TCRdb's table is partial and in-frame only. Seen here are some 150,000 clones, around 81% observed once, and the top ten hold roughly 2.8%. The sequencing sample was made of PBMCs. These receptors all come from a male donor in good health and CMV-seronegative.

The gene calls are TRBV2 and TRBJ2-5, with TRBD2 matching over 12 bases. Germline V gene data show CDR1 as SNHLY and CDR2 as FYNNEI. This CDR3 has 15 residues. V dropped 5 bases and J dropped 7; count of bases not matched to a gene: 8. The CDR3 here is CASSNLAGGMGTQYF. The DNA for the CDR3 is TGTGCCAGCAGTAATCTAGCGGGAGGGATGGGGACCCAGTACTTC.

The chain combines TRBV13 with TRBJ2-7; D ambiguous. CDR1 and CDR2 (germline): PRHDT, FYEKMQ (reference sequence). The CDR3 is made up of 12 amino acids. V was shortened by 3 bases and J by 5 bases, with 8 bases between the two germline ends. CDR3 sequence reads: CASSFTENEQYF. CDR3 DNA: TGTGCCAGCAGCTTTACAGAGAACGAGCAGTACTTC.

The chain couples TRBV11-3 to TRBJ2-2, with 7 bases matching TRBD1. The CDR3 contains 15 residues. The germline CDR1 and CDR2 sequences are SGHNT and YENEEA. Losses at the gene ends were 4 bases for V and 7 bases for J; bases not matched to a gene: 9. CDR3 nucleotide sequence: TGTGCCAGCAGCTCTGCGACAGGGTACCGCGGGGAGCTGTTTTTT. Protein sequence: CASSSATGYRGELFF.

This chain uses TRBV5-4 with TRBJ2-5; D unresolved. CDR1 and CDR2 from the germline V gene are SGHNT and YYREEE (reference sequence). This CDR3 is built from 14 residues. V was cut by 4 bases and J by 5 bases, with 15 bases left in between. CDR3 loop: CASSRDRVSETQYF. The DNA of the CDR3 is TGTGCCAGCAGCCGCGACCGGGTTTCTGAGACCCAGTACTTC. The entire variable domain, with the rest obtained from reference TRBV5-4 and TRBJ2-5, is as follows: ETGVTQSPTHLIKTRGQQVTLRCSSQSGHNTVSWYQQALGQGPQFIFQYYREEENGRGNFPPRFSGLQFPNYSSELNVNALELDDSALYLCASSRDRVSETQYFGPGTRLLVL.

V gene TRBV7-9 combines with J gene TRBJ2-1; D perhaps matches TRBD2 (6 bases). Per the germline V gene, CDR1 is SEHNR and CDR2 is FQNEAQ (reference sequence). The CDR3 runs 17 residues. V was cut by 1 base and J by 6 bases, with 19 bases left in between. CDR3 in DNA: TGTGCCAGCAGCTTAGAAGGGGCCGGAGGGTCCACCAATGAGCAGTTCTTC. Its translation: CASSLEGAGGSTNEQFF.

With regard to this clone: A read error may account for a junction end that differs from germline. The chain couples TRBV7-9 to TRBJ2-1, with D tentatively TRBD1 (5 bases). This CDR3 contains 15 residues. Germline loops: CDR1 SEHNR, CDR2 FQNEAQ (reference sequence). CDR3 sequence reads: CSSSQTGRDYNEQFF. As DNA, the CDR3 is TGTTCCAGCAGCCAGACCGGCAGGGACTACAATGAGCAGTTCTTC.